Detailed here is one T cell receptor beta chain. The specificity of this receptor is unknown. Base qualities are missing; no much larger clone stands one base away. The CDR3 regions of human TCRbeta chains were analyzed by immunosequencing. As for the authors' bioinformatics: TCRs in the repertoires were matched against a reference library of SARS-CoV-2-specific TCRs that had been generated with the MIRA antigen-specificity platform. Breadth was defined as the fraction of unique TCRs that were SARS-CoV-2-associated, and depth was defined as the fraction of total T cells that were SARS-CoV-2-associated. Using the MIRA data, each spike-specific TCR was assigned both to the spike region to which the TCR was reactive and to a CD4 or CD8 class. Log10-transformed breadth and depth values were compared by one-way ANOVA with Sidak's multiple comparisons tests. Held by TCRdb, this immuneACCESS table contains in-frame sequences only and omits some clones. Under half of the omission traces to an unresolved V gene where checked; the cause of the rest is unknown. V, J and clone size are taken as reported in that table, and D and trimming were inferred from the DNA itself. In this sample the table shows some 170,000 clones, approximately 94% of which occur a single time. Together, the top ten hold less than 3% of the sample.

This sample's time point label indicates: baseline before first vaccination. The vaccinee samples were drawn from two UK trials, COV001 and COV002, one of which was a single-blind randomized controlled phase 2/3 trial testing AZD1222 (ChAdOx1 nCoV-19) in healthy adults. Trial participant PBMC samples were collected at day 0 and day 28 after the second dose for TCRbeta chain sequencing. These data are taken from a study of T cell responses to AZD1222 COVID-19 vaccine (dated by TCRdb to the early 2020s). Regarding the study in general: AZD1222 recipients with second doses at about 4 weeks or about 12 weeks were pooled, because spike-specific TCR depth and breadth did not differ between schedules. A total of about 230 trial participants underwent TCR sequencing, of whom about 200 received two doses of AZD1222 and about 26 received two doses of the MenACWY control vaccine. Trial participants were enrolled by age into subgroups of 18-55, 56-69 and 70-plus years, and around 150, 28 and 57 TCR-sequenced participants, respectively, were included in these subgroups. The paper as a whole reports these results and caveats: Participants were mostly white British, with more females than males. The authors suggested clonal diversity may have been underestimated. The whole spike protein was spanned by vaccine-associated CD4 TCRs, and dominant responses were seen in regions 160-218 and 743-854. After two AZD1222 doses, spike-specific TCR breadth and depth were significantly higher than at day 0 and than in MenACWY recipients. The 56-69-year group was small, and its depth increase did not reach significance, likely because of low power. Epitopes outside the regions mutated in the B.1.351 and B.1.1.7 variants were reportedly recognized by nearly half of the unique spike-specific TCRs. Because no samples from the day 14 peak response were available, repertoires could be characterized only after the peak T cell response. Conclusions about previously exposed vaccinees were limited because only six AZD1222 recipients were SARS-CoV-2 seropositive at baseline.

V is pruned by 6 bases and J by 3 bases, leaving 2 bases of the junction without a gene match. Per the germline V gene, MNHEY is the CDR1 and SVGAGI is the CDR2. Measured from the cysteine to the phenylalanine, the CDR3 is 13 residues long. Only CDR3 DNA is held: 39 bases, read in frame from base 1. The clonotype comes from an adult in good health. The sequences come from peripheral blood, collected on day 0 of AZD1222 vaccination. In this chain, TRBV6-5 is recombined with TRBJ1-1, with 9 junctional bases fitting TRBD1. The CDR3 protein: CASSRDRDTEAFF. The sequenced DNA is TGTGCCAGCAGCCGGGACAGGGACACTGAAGCTTTCTTT.